This T cell receptor beta chain was documented in a study of neurological immune-mediated disorders. Study-wide results and limits: The most TCR clonal expansion was seen in HTLV-1-associated myelopathy, whereas the least was seen in multiple sclerosis, below the level in healthy controls.

From 15-18 subjects, over 160 million TCR-beta sequences were obtained in each sequencing run. TCRdb processed the 5' RACE reads anew with MiXCR; each CDR3 protein has one entry. The profile shows tens of thousands of distinct CDR3 sequences, over 8% of them singletons. This clonotype was seen at least ten times. No antigen is known for it. Time point described: longitudinal time-point 1 (baseline). The CDR3 is 14 residues long. Per germline, CDR1 MNHEY and CDR2 SMNVEV (reference sequence). Trimming pared 3 bases from V and 5 bases from J, leaving 13 bases between. The specimen was PBMCs. The chain joins TRBV27 to TRBJ1-1; weak D call: TRBD1 (5 bases). This clonotype was obtained from a woman aged 40 to 50 in good health. CDR3 amino acids: CASSLGGRRTEAFF. CDR3 DNA: TGTGCCAGCAGTTTGGGGGGTAGACGGACTGAAGCTTTCTTT.